Listed here are 12 T cell receptor beta chains from one sample, sequenced in a study of CD8 T cells in Susac syndrome. The authors reverse transcribed roughly 0.5 to 1 ug RNA with random hexamers. Each CDR3 protein is one row after TCRdb ran MiXCR on the immunoSEQ multiplex PCR reads. The sample carries under 200,000 distinct CDR3 sequences, 85% to 95% recorded once. The source material was CD8+ T cells from PBMCs. These receptors all come from a human donor with multiple sclerosis.

The CDR3 spells CASSERYSPLHF. The CDR3 coding sequence is TGTGCCAGCAGTGAACGGTATTCACCCCTCCACTTT. V and J are TRBV25-1 and TRBJ1-6; D is unresolved. Trimming stripped 2 bases from V and 8 bases from J, with 4 bases between. CDR1 MGHDK and CDR2 SYGVNS come from the germline V gene. The CDR3 consists of 12 residues.

This chain uses TRBV29-1 with TRBJ1-1; D gene unclear. This CDR3 has 15 amino acids. Trimming shortened V by 6 bases and J by 11 bases, and 28 bases separated the two germline ends. The germline gives CDR1 SQVTM, CDR2 ANQGSEA. CDR3 sequence reads: CSVPFSTDGNTRAFF. Here the CDR3 DNA reads TGCAGCGTCCCCTTTAGCACGGACGGGAACACTCGGGCTTTCTTT.

J is TRBJ2-7 and V is TRBV9; TRBD2 might be the D (5 bases). Germline V lookup: CDR1 SGDLS, CDR2 YYNGEE. V lost 4 bases and J 5 bases, leaving 16 bases between the germline ends. This CDR3 contains 14 residues. The CDR3 region is CASSPRSGSHEQYF. The CDR3 nucleotides are TGTGCCAGCAGCCCCCGGTCGGGGTCCCACGAGCAGTACTTC.

The J gene is TRBJ2-1, the V gene TRBV7-9; 7 nucleotides match TRBD1. Germline values: CDR1 SEHNR, CDR2 FQNEAQ (reference sequence). The CDR3 spans 16 residues. Germline trimming cut 5 bases from V and 4 bases from J; bases unmatched to any gene: 11. CDR3 in DNA: TGTGCCAGCAGCCTATCGAACAGGGGCCCTTACAATGAGCAGTTCTTC. It is translated as CASSLSNRGPYNEQFF.

This sequence joins TRBV9 and TRBJ2-1; 9 bases fit TRBD2. The J segment lost 12 bases and the V segment lost 2 bases, leaving 6 bases of the junction unmatched. CDR3 size: 13 residues. Germline CDR1 SGDLS, CDR2 YYNGEE. For the CDR3, the DNA is TGTGCCAGCAGCGTTGAACTAGCGGGCCCGCAGTTCTTC. Translating gives CASSVELAGPQFF.

This clonotype was observed once. The chain carries TRBV7-9 and TRBJ2-1, with 8 nucleotides matching TRBD2. V gave up 6 bases and J gave up 4 bases; unmatched junction bases: 14. The length of the CDR3 is 17 residues. The germline gives CDR1 SEHNR, CDR2 FQNEAQ (reference sequence). CDR3 sequence (DNA): TGTGCCAGCAGGCAATCTAGCGGGCCATCCCCATACAATGAGCAGTTCTTC. Encoded protein: CASRQSSGPSPYNEQFF.

The rearrangement uses TRBV6-6 and TRBJ1-1; D uncertain. Germline-derived CDR1 and CDR2 are MNHNY and SVGAGI (reference sequence). The CDR3 loop spans 12 amino acids. Trimming removed 2 bases at V and 6 bases at J, with 7 bases between. Written as DNA, the CDR3 is TGTGCCAGCAGTTACATGGCGGCTGAAGCTTTCTTT. Translated: CASSYMAAEAFF.

The chain links TRBV19 to TRBJ1-2; TRBD1 matches at 8 bases. Trimming removed 3 bases from V and 8 bases from J; junction bases left unmatched: 5. CDR1 and CDR2 from the germline V gene are LNHDA and SQIVND (reference sequence). The CDR3 totals 13 residues. DNA for the CDR3: TGTGCCAGTAGTATGTCCGGGACAGGAGGCTACACCTTC. It codes for CASSMSGTGGYTF.

This chain connects TRBV2 to TRBJ1-2; D ambiguous. This CDR3 region has 14 residues. V lost 8 bases to trimming and J lost 5 bases, with 18 bases between them. Germline CDR1 reads SNHLY; CDR2 reads FYNNEI. For the CDR3, the DNA is TGTGCCAGCTCCAACGTCCCGGCCCTATATGGCTACACCTTC. This encodes CASSNVPALYGYTF.

The chain joins TRBV7-6 to TRBJ2-7; 7 bases are a match to TRBD1. With V trimmed by 1 base and J by 3 bases, 6 bases remained unmatched. CDR1 SGHVS and CDR2 FNYEAQ come from the germline V gene. CDR3 size: 15 residues. The CDR3 DNA is TGTGCCAGCAGCTTAGAAGGGGGCCTCAACTACGAGCAGTACTTC. Translating gives CASSLEGGLNYEQYF.

V usage is TRBV12-3 or TRBV12-4 and J usage is TRBJ1-2, with 7 bases identical to TRBD1. There are 14 residues in the CDR3. V shed 3 bases and J 3 bases; nucleotides not matched to a gene: 4. CDR3 DNA sequence: TGTGCCAGCAGTTTGTCCACAGGGGACTATGGCTACACCTTC. Encoded protein: CASSLSTGDYGYTF.

The chain uses TRBV21-1 and TRBJ2-7; TRBD2, as called in the table, went unchecked against the DNA. TRBV21-1 is termed a pseudogene. This CDR3 is 16 amino acids long. The CDR3 reads CASSKAAAGQGYEQYF. In nucleotides, the CDR3 is TGTGCCAGCAGCAAAGCCGCGGCAGGCCAAGGCTACGAGCAGTACTTC.